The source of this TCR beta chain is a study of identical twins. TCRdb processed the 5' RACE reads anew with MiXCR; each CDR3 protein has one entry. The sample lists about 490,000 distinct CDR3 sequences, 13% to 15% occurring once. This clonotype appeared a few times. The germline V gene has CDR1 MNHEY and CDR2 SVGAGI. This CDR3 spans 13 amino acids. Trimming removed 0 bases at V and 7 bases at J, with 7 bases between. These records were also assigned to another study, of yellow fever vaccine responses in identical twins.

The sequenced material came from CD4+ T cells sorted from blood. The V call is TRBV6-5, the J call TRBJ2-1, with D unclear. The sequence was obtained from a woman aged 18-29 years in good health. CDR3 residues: CASSYSIGNEQFF. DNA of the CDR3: TGTGCCAGCAGTTACTCGATCGGGAATGAGCAGTTCTTC.